Listed below are T cell receptor beta chains from one sample, sequenced in a study of cytomegalovirus exposure and HLA in healthy donors. Assay used: immunoSEQ multiplex PCR; TCRdb lists only in-frame clones, some missing. The table lists some 180,000 clones, 70% to 80% of them singletons. The sequencing sample was made of PBMCs. The receptors were sampled from a man aged 18 to 29 in good health and CMV-seronegative. Both conserved end residues are part of each CDR3. The D gene is left open where the match is weak. Rows may omit the clone size; those that give it use once, few, many or a size class.

D	V	size	J	CDR3	DNA
TRBD1	TRBV25-1	few	TRBJ1-2	CASSEQLGQGPGYTF	TGTGCCAGCAGTGAACAACTCGGACAGGGGCCTGGCTACACCTTC
TRBD2	TRBV28	.	TRBJ2-7	CASSLIREGPRSYEQYF	TGTGCCAGCAGTTTAATACGGGAGGGCCCCCGCTCCTACGAGCAGTACTTC
.	TRBV7-3	.	TRBJ1-5	CASSTRPQGSNNQPQHF	TGTGCCAGCAGCACACGCCCGCAGGGCAGTAACAATCAGCCCCAGCATTTT
TRBD1	TRBV18	.	TRBJ1-1	CASSPWDRSNTEAFF	TGTGCCAGCTCACCGTGGGACAGATCGAACACTGAAGCTTTCTTT
.	TRBV2	.	TRBJ1-5	CASRREFSNQPQHF	TGTGCCAGCAGGAGGGAGTTCAGCAATCAGCCCCAGCATTTT
.	TRBV9	.	TRBJ2-7	CASSVVGSSYEQYF	TGTGCCAGCAGCGTAGTCGGGAGTTCCTACGAGCAGTACTTC
.	TRBV6-6	.	TRBJ1-6	CASSRGARGSPLHF	TGTGCCAGCAGTCGGGGGGCAAGAGGTTCACCCCTCCACTTT
.	TRBV15	few	TRBJ1-2	CATSRDRGYNYGYTF	TGTGCCACCAGCAGAGACAGGGGATATAACTATGGCTACACCTTC
.	TRBV7-2	.	TRBJ1-5	CASRPAGGDNQPQHF	TGTGCCAGCCGCCCTGCGGGAGGAGACAATCAGCCCCAGCATTTT
.	TRBV6-1	.	TRBJ2-2	CASSSDKLNTGELFF	TGTGCCAGCAGTTCGGACAAGCTTAACACCGGGGAGCTGTTTTTT
.	TRBV11-3	.	TRBJ2-5	CASSLDRGPMFWETQYF	TGTGCCAGCAGCTTAGACAGGGGCCCTATGTTTTGGGAGACCCAGTACTTC
.	TRBV21-1	.	TRBJ2-1	CASRPLAGGNNEQFF	TGTGCCAGCAGACCTCTAGCGGGGGGGAACAATGAGCAGTTCTTC
TRBD2	TRBV11-3	once	TRBJ2-1	CASSLGSLAGVNEQFF	TGTGCCAGCAGCTTAGGGTCCCTAGCGGGAGTGAATGAGCAGTTCTTC
TRBD2	TRBV2	.	TRBJ2-5	CASSESGGVTQYF	TGTGCCAGCAGTGAATCGGGGGGGGTGACCCAGTACTTC
TRBD2	TRBV11-2	.	TRBJ2-5	CASSLETSGGARETQYF	TGTGCCAGCAGCTTGGAGACTAGCGGGGGGGCCAGGGAGACCCAGTACTTC
.	TRBV4-1	.	TRBJ2-1	CGSQQTIPTENNEQFF	TGCGGCAGTCAACAGACGATACCCACCGAGAACAATGAGCAGTTCTTC
TRBD2	TRBV10-3	.	TRBJ2-3	CAISQLAGVADTQYF	TGTGCCATCAGTCAGCTAGCGGGAGTCGCAGATACGCAGTATTTT
TRBD2	TRBV5-1	.	TRBJ2-2	CASRRLAGVNTGELFF	TGCGCCAGCAGGAGACTAGCGGGGGTGAACACCGGGGAGCTGTTTTTT
TRBD2	TRBV30	.	TRBJ2-2	CAWKRGGTDTGELFF	TGTGCCTGGAAGCGGGGGGGGACCGACACCGGGGAGCTGTTTTTT
.	TRBV25-1	.	TRBJ2-2	CASSESAVAGGELFF	TGTGCCAGCAGTGAATCCGCAGTGGCAGGCGGGGAGCTGTTTTTT
.	TRBV7-6	few	TRBJ2-1	CASSLEGGGSYNEQFF	TGTGCCAGCAGCTTAGAGGGGGGGGGCTCCTACAATGAGCAGTTCTTC
TRBD1	TRBV5-5	.	TRBJ2-7	CASSRGTGRIISYEQYF	TGTGCCAGCAGCCGCGGGACAGGGAGGATAATCTCCTACGAGCAGTACTTC
.	TRBV11-3	.	TRBJ2-5	CASRPQGGAETQYF	TGTGCCAGCAGACCCCAGGGTGGGGCCGAGACCCAGTACTTC
.	TRBV7-2	.	TRBJ2-1	CASSLGVSLSYNEQFF	TGTGCCAGCAGCTTAGGGGTTAGCCTTTCCTACAATGAGCAGTTCTTC
.	TRBV7-9	once	TRBJ2-2	CASSLGGERTGELFF	TGTGCCAGCAGCTTGGGGGGAGAGAGGACCGGGGAGCTGTTTTTT
.	TRBV6-6	.	TRBJ2-1	CASSHAKGSYNEQFF	TGTGCCAGCAGCCACGCGAAGGGGTCCTACAATGAGCAGTTCTTC
TRBD1	TRBV7-9	.	TRBJ2-5	CASSLADRGSSKETQYF	TGTGCCAGCAGCTTAGCTGACAGGGGCAGTTCGAAAGAGACCCAGTACTTC
.	TRBV18	.	TRBJ2-2	CASSPPPGRTGELFF	TGTGCCAGCTCACCTCCTCCAGGGCGAACCGGGGAGCTGTTTTTT
TRBD1	TRBV2	.	TRBJ1-1	CASSFIEQGQAFF	TGTGCCAGCAGCTTTATAGAACAGGGGCAAGCTTTCTTT
.	TRBV6-5	.	TRBJ2-1	CASSRLPKAGNEQFF	TGTGCCAGCAGCCGATTGCCTAAGGCGGGCAATGAGCAGTTCTTC
.	TRBV30	.	TRBJ2-7	CAWSLGALYEQYF	TGTGCCTGGTCTCTGGGGGCCCTCTACGAGCAGTACTTC
.	TRBV30	.	TRBJ1-2	CAWSVPGVYGYTF	TGTGCCTGGAGTGTACCAGGGGTCTATGGCTACACCTTC
.	TRBV11-3	.	TRBJ2-7	CASSVNSAGSYEQYF	TGTGCCAGCAGCGTCAACTCAGCGGGCTCCTACGAGCAGTACTTC
.	TRBV2	.	TRBJ2-7	CASSVSNSYEQYF	TGTGCCAGCAGTGTTAGTAACTCCTACGAGCAGTACTTC
.	TRBV4-3	.	TRBJ2-3	CASSQVGDPDTQYF	TGCGCCAGCAGCCAAGTAGGAGACCCGGATACGCAGTATTTT
TRBD1	TRBV6-5	.	TRBJ1-1	CASSTRQGMAFF	TGTGCCAGCAGCACCCGACAGGGTATGGCTTTCTTT
.	TRBV11-2	.	TRBJ1-2	CASSPAGLYGYTF	TGTGCCAGCAGCCCCGCGGGTCTCTATGGCTACACCTTC
.	TRBV9	few	TRBJ2-1	CASSVEGAEGNEQFF	TGTGCCAGCAGCGTAGAAGGGGCGGAGGGGAATGAGCAGTTCTTC
.	TRBV4-1	.	TRBJ2-1	CASSHSLDEQFF	TGCGCCAGCAGCCATAGTCTGGATGAGCAGTTCTTC
.	TRBV14	.	TRBJ1-4	CASSQRVGLNEKLFF	TGTGCCAGCAGCCAGAGGGTAGGCCTTAATGAAAAACTGTTTTTT
.	TRBV4-3	.	TRBJ2-6	CASSQATGTGANVLTF	TGCGCCAGCAGCCAGGCCACAGGGACTGGGGCCAACGTCCTGACTTTC
.	TRBV6-6	.	TRBJ2-3	CASSRDSTDTQYF	TGTGCCAGCAGCCGGGACTCCACAGATACGCAGTATTTT
TRBD2	TRBV27	.	TRBJ2-7	CASSSRLAGGNYEQYF	TGTGCCAGCAGCTCTAGACTAGCGGGAGGGAACTACGAGCAGTACTTC
TRBD2	TRBV6-4	.	TRBJ2-1	CASSDLGGGNEQFF	TGTGCCAGCAGTGACTTAGGCGGGGGAAATGAGCAGTTCTTC
.	TRBV5-1	.	TRBJ2-1	CASSLSSEQFF	TGCGCCAGCAGCTTATCTTCTGAGCAGTTCTTC
.	TRBV5-1	.	TRBJ2-5	CASSFGGPETQYF	TGCGCCAGCAGCTTCGGGGGGCCAGAGACCCAGTACTTC
.	TRBV13	.	TRBJ1-1	CATRVAFF	TGTGCCACGCGGGTAGCTTTCTTT
TRBD1	TRBV6-5	.	TRBJ2-5	CASRPRGRETQYF	TGTGCCAGTCGCCCGAGGGGGCGAGAGACCCAGTACTTC
TRBD1	TRBV5-1	.	TRBJ1-2	CASTPGGDLSYGYTF	TGCGCCAGCACCCCAGGGGGCGATTTAAGCTATGGCTACACCTTC
.	TRBV7-8	once	TRBJ2-1	CASSFQRGSSYNEQFF	TGTGCCAGCAGCTTTCAACGGGGGAGCTCCTACAATGAGCAGTTCTTC
TRBD1	TRBV19	.	TRBJ1-4	CASTPRDRTNEKLFF	TGTGCCAGTACCCCCCGGGACAGAACTAATGAAAAACTGTTTTTT
.	TRBV5-3	few	TRBJ2-5	CARSALRRVCGTQYF	TGTGCCAGAAGCGCCCTACGTCGCGTGTGTGGGACCCAGTACTTC
TRBD1	TRBV5-6	.	TRBJ2-1	CASSSTGSYYNEQFF	TGTGCCAGCAGCTCGACAGGGAGCTACTACAATGAGCAGTTCTTC
.	TRBV4-3	.	TRBJ2-3	CASSQEGGARTDTQYF	TGCGCCAGCAGCCAAGAGGGGGGGGCTCGGACAGATACGCAGTATTTT
TRBD2	TRBV5-1	once	TRBJ2-1	CASSLVPGTTTNEQFF	TGCGCCAGCAGCTTGGTCCCCGGGACTACTACTAATGAGCAGTTCTTC
.	TRBV5-6	.	TRBJ1-1	CASSQDPGVWNTEAFF	TGTGCCAGCAGCCAGGACCCGGGGGTTTGGAACACTGAAGCTTTCTTT
.	TRBV6-1	.	TRBJ2-7	CASSERPSEQYF	TGTGCCAGCAGTGAGAGGCCTAGCGAGCAGTACTTC
TRBD2	TRBV7-9	.	TRBJ2-7	CASSSSPSGGAYEQYF	TGTGCCAGCAGCTCTTCCCCTAGCGGGGGGGCGTACGAGCAGTACTTC